Listed below are T cell receptor beta chains from one sample, sequenced in a study of technical replicates of blood from several donors. Here immunoSEQ multiplex PCR was the method, and the copy in TCRdb shows in-frame clones only, minus some. The repertoire consists of approximately 99,000 clones, with around 95% occurring once and the leading ten covering roughly 0.21%. Sequenced: T cells isolated from PBMCs. The receptors shown here come from a human donor in good health. The CDR3 runs from the conserved cysteine through the conserved F or W. D genes are given only for firm matches. Not every row has a clone size; where given, it reads once, few, many or a size class.

D: -
size: -
V: TRBV6-6
J: TRBJ1-1
DNA: TGTGCCAGCAGTTACTCGCGCGACAGGACTGAAGCTTTCTTT
CDR3: CASSYSRDRTEAFF

D: -
size: once
V: TRBV5-5
J: TRBJ2-2
DNA: TGTGCCAGCAGCTTGGAGGGGACTTACACCGGGGAGCTGTTTTTT
CDR3: CASSLEGTYTGELFF

D: -
size: few
V: TRBV28
J: TRBJ1-2
DNA: TGTGCCAGCAGTTTAGCGCAACAGGCGAACTATGGCTACACCTTC
CDR3: CASSLAQQANYGYTF

D: -
size: -
V: TRBV6-5
J: TRBJ2-7
DNA: TGTGCCAGCAGACAAGGGGCAGTAACTGCAGGCGAGCAGTACTTC
CDR3: CASRQGAVTAGEQYF

D: -
size: -
V: TRBV4-2
J: TRBJ2-3
DNA: TGTGCCAGCAGCCAAGTTTCTCTTCGAACTGGGAGGGGGTCCACAGATACGCAGTATTTT
CDR3: CASSQVSLRTGRGSTDTQYF

D: -
size: -
V: TRBV5-4
J: TRBJ2-1
DNA: TGTGCCAGCAGCTTGCCAGGCGACCATGAGCAGTTCTTC
CDR3: CASSLPGDHEQFF

D: -
size: -
V: TRBV7-4
J: TRBJ1-3
DNA: TGTGCCAGCAGTCTAATGTGGGGGCCTGGAAACACCATATATTTT
CDR3: CASSLMWGPGNTIYF

D: TRBD1
size: -
V: TRBV10-3
J: TRBJ1-2
DNA: TGTGCCATCAGTACTGACAGGGGGGGCGTCCGAGATGGCTACACCTTC
CDR3: CAISTDRGGVRDGYTF

D: TRBD1
size: -
V: TRBV28
J: TRBJ1-3
DNA: TGTGCCAGCCTCGACAGGGCTGGAAACACCATATATTTT
CDR3: CASLDRAGNTIYF

D: -
size: -
V: TRBV6-5
J: TRBJ2-5
DNA: TGTGCCAGCAGTTACGGGGGGAGTGGAGAGACCCAGTACTTC
CDR3: CASSYGGSGETQYF

D: -
size: -
V: TRBV2
J: TRBJ1-1
DNA: TGTGCCAGCAGTAGTCAGGACACTGAAGCTTTCTTT
CDR3: CASSSQDTEAFF

D: -
size: -
V: TRBV19
J: TRBJ1-2
DNA: TGTGCCAGTAGTTCCCTCGGGGAGGGGAGCTATGGCTACACCTTC
CDR3: CASSSLGEGSYGYTF

D: TRBD1
size: -
V: TRBV4-1
J: TRBJ2-2
DNA: TGCGCCAGCAGCCCGGGACAGGGTAAGGCCGGGGAGCTGTTTTTT
CDR3: CASSPGQGKAGELFF

D: TRBD1
size: -
V: TRBV19
J: TRBJ2-5
DNA: TGTGCCAGCCCCCCCAGGGACAGGAGACCGGTGGAGACCCAGTACTTC
CDR3: CASPPRDRRPVETQYF

D: -
size: -
V: TRBV10-3
J: TRBJ2-1
DNA: TGTGCCATCAGTGAGTTGGCCGAGGGCCCCTACAATGAGCAGTTCTTC
CDR3: CAISELAEGPYNEQFF

D: -
size: -
V: TRBV5-1
J: TRBJ2-3
DNA: TGCGCCAGCAGCTTCCCGACAGGACATAGCACAGATACGCAGTATTTT
CDR3: CASSFPTGHSTDTQYF

D: -
size: once
V: TRBV10-3
J: TRBJ1-5
DNA: TGTGCCATCAGTGAGTCTAAGGGGAATCAGCCCCAGCATTTT
CDR3: CAISESKGNQPQHF

D: -
size: -
V: TRBV5-1
J: TRBJ2-1
DNA: TGCGCCAGCAGCTTGAGTCCGAGCTCCTACAATGAGCAGTTCTTC
CDR3: CASSLSPSSYNEQFF

D: -
size: -
V: TRBV7-7
J: TRBJ2-7
DNA: TGTGCCAGCAGTCCCGGCCCAACCGGAGGTGACGAGCAGTACTTC
CDR3: CASSPGPTGGDEQYF

D: -
size: -
V: TRBV20-1
J: TRBJ1-2
DNA: TGCAGTGTTCCTGCGAATGGCTACACCTTC
CDR3: CSVPANGYTF

D: TRBD1
size: once
V: TRBV28
J: TRBJ2-7
DNA: TGTGCCAGCACCCTGACAGGGGGCTTCGACGAGCAGTACTTC
CDR3: CASTLTGGFDEQYF

D: TRBD1
size: -
V: TRBV19
J: TRBJ1-5
DNA: TGTGCCAGTAGTGCCGGGACAGGGGGTCAGCCCCAGCATTTT
CDR3: CASSAGTGGQPQHF

D: -
size: -
V: TRBV6-5
J: TRBJ2-1
DNA: TGTGCCAGCCAATCACGGGGAAGACAGTTCTTC
CDR3: CASQSRGRQFF

D: TRBD1
size: -
V: TRBV15
J: TRBJ1-1
DNA: TGTGCCACCAGCCCTCGACAGGGATCGCACACTGAAGCTTTCTTT
CDR3: CATSPRQGSHTEAFF

D: -
size: -
V: TRBV5-4
J: TRBJ2-3
DNA: TGTGCCAGCAGCTTGAGAGGGTACACAGATACGCAGTATTTT
CDR3: CASSLRGYTDTQYF

D: -
size: once
V: TRBV6-5
J: TRBJ1-5
DNA: TGTGCCAGCAATAGTTTGACAGGAGATCAGCCCCAGCATTTT
CDR3: CASNSLTGDQPQHF

D: TRBD2
size: -
V: TRBV27
J: TRBJ2-1
DNA: TGTGCCAGCATCGCGCCTTTCGAGGCGGGAGCGAACTACAATGAGCAGTTCTTC
CDR3: CASIAPFEAGANYNEQFF

D: -
size: -
V: TRBV2
J: TRBJ2-5
DNA: TGTGCCAGCAGTGAAGCGCTTTTGGGGGCCCAAGAGACCCAGTACTTC
CDR3: CASSEALLGAQETQYF

D: -
size: -
V: TRBV19
J: TRBJ2-5
DNA: TGTGCCAGTAGTAGCGGGACTCCCCAAGAGACCCAGTACTTC
CDR3: CASSSGTPQETQYF

D: -
size: -
V: TRBV6-6
J: TRBJ2-1
DNA: TGTGGGTGCGGAACCCGCTACAATGAGCAGTTCTTC
CDR3: CGCGTRYNEQFF

D: -
size: -
V: TRBV5-1
J: TRBJ2-7
DNA: TGCGCCAGCAGCGTCGCGGCGGGATACGAGGGCGAGCAGTACTTC
CDR3: CASSVAAGYEGEQYF

D: TRBD2
size: -
V: TRBV23-1
J: TRBJ2-7
DNA: TGCGCCAGGATGGAAGTTTGGCGGGAGTGGGCCTACGAGCAGTACTTC
CDR3: CARMEVWREWAYEQYF

D: TRBD1
size: -
V: TRBV6-1
J: TRBJ1-5
DNA: TGTGCCAGCAGGGAACTGAGACAGGGGAATCAGCCCCAGCATTTT
CDR3: CASRELRQGNQPQHF

D: -
size: -
V: TRBV11-3
J: TRBJ2-7
DNA: TGTGCCAGCAGCTCCAGGGGCGGAACCTACGAGCAGTACTTC
CDR3: CASSSRGGTYEQYF

D: -
size: -
V: TRBV6-4
J: TRBJ2-3
DNA: TGTGCCAGCAGTGATCGGGGAAAAAGGGAAGATACGCAGTATTTT
CDR3: CASSDRGKREDTQYF

D: -
size: -
V: TRBV7-9
J: TRBJ2-1
DNA: TGTGCCAGCAGCCAGACTCTAGGTAATGAGCAGTTCTTC
CDR3: CASSQTLGNEQFF

D: -
size: -
V: TRBV13
J: TRBJ1-1
DNA: TGTGCCAGCAGCTTAGGCGGAAGGCGGGGTCGGACTGAAGCTTTCTTT
CDR3: CASSLGGRRGRTEAFF

D: TRBD2
size: -
V: TRBV7-9
J: TRBJ2-1
DNA: TGTGCCAGCAGCCCGGCGACGGGAGGAACCTACAATGAGCAGTTCTTC
CDR3: CASSPATGGTYNEQFF

D: TRBD1
size: -
V: TRBV7-9
J: TRBJ2-1
DNA: TGTGCCAGCAGCTTACTTGGAACAGGGGCGGAAACACTCTTC
CDR3: CASSLLGTGAETLF

D: -
size: -
V: TRBV11-2
J: TRBJ1-4
DNA: TGTGCCAGCAGCTCCAGGGAAGTTACTAATGAAAAACTGTTTTTT
CDR3: CASSSREVTNEKLFF

D: -
size: -
V: TRBV11-2
J: TRBJ2-4
DNA: TGTGCCAGCAGCTTAGCGGGTCTGGAAAACATTCAGTACTTC
CDR3: CASSLAGLENIQYF

D: TRBD1
size: -
V: TRBV6-1
J: TRBJ1-1
DNA: TGTGCCAGCAGGGGTCGGGGACAGGGGATTGGCGCTTTCTTT
CDR3: CASRGRGQGIGAFF

D: -
size: -
V: TRBV7-6
J: TRBJ2-1
DNA: TGTGCCAGCAGCTTACCCCCGGGACTGAACTACAATGAGCAGTTCTTC
CDR3: CASSLPPGLNYNEQFF

D: TRBD2
size: once
V: TRBV29-1
J: TRBJ2-1
DNA: TGCAGCGTTGGCGGGCCCCTCGGGAGGAATGAGCAGTTCTTC
CDR3: CSVGGPLGRNEQFF

D: TRBD1
size: -
V: TRBV10-3
J: TRBJ2-3
DNA: TGTGCCATCAGCGAGGACAGGGCGCAGTATTTT
CDR3: CAISEDRAQYF

D: TRBD1
size: once
V: TRBV4-1
J: TRBJ2-1
DNA: TGCGCCAGCAGCCACAGACAGGGTGACGTGAATGAGCAGTTCTTC
CDR3: CASSHRQGDVNEQFF

D: TRBD2
size: -
V: TRBV28
J: TRBJ2-7
DNA: TGTGCCAGCAGTCCTCCTAGCGGGACCTACGAGCAGTACTTC
CDR3: CASSPPSGTYEQYF

D: -
size: -
V: TRBV6-6
J: TRBJ1-1
DNA: TGTGCCAGCAGTTACGGGGGCAACGCTGAAGCTTTCTTT
CDR3: CASSYGGNAEAFF

D: TRBD1
size: -
V: TRBV7-8
J: TRBJ2-7
DNA: TGTGCCAGCAGCCTCGGGACAGAAACCTACGAGCAGTACTTC
CDR3: CASSLGTETYEQYF

D: TRBD1
size: -
V: TRBV27
J: TRBJ1-5
DNA: TGTGCCAGCAGCCGGGGGACAGGGTATTCGGGCAATCAGCCCCAGCATTTT
CDR3: CASSRGTGYSGNQPQHF